This TCR beta chain appears in the sequencing data of a study of human T cells and chemical hapten exposure. Study background: The patch tests put 0.01% DPC on the skin of the upper back and were read 6 days later. Small pooled library volume differences chiefly drove per-sample TCR yield variation.

The CDR3 extends over 15 amino acids. Per germline, CDR1 SGHTA and CDR2 FQGNSA. This clonotype was seen just once. One junction end does not reproduce the germline sequence, and a read error may be involved. The time point denotes: patch test 2, 6 weeks after DPC sensitization. Treatment here: therapeutic diphenylcyclopropenone sensitization with weekly scalp DPC. TCRdb reprocessed the RACE reads with MiXCR, giving one entry per CDR3 protein. The table has more than 90,000 distinct CDR3 sequences, around 10% seen once. The J gene is TRBJ1-4, the V gene TRBV7-2; D possibly corresponds to TRBD1 (6 bases). The sequence was obtained from a woman aged 40 to 50 with alopecia areata. Some clones in this sample may be carry-over from other donors' samples. The sequencing used whole blood, collected in connection with sensitization to the hapten diphenylcyclopropenone (DPC). Here the CDR3 DNA reads TGTGCCAGCAGCTTGACACAGGGCATGAATGAAATACTGTTTTTT. This codes for CASSLTQGMNEILFF.